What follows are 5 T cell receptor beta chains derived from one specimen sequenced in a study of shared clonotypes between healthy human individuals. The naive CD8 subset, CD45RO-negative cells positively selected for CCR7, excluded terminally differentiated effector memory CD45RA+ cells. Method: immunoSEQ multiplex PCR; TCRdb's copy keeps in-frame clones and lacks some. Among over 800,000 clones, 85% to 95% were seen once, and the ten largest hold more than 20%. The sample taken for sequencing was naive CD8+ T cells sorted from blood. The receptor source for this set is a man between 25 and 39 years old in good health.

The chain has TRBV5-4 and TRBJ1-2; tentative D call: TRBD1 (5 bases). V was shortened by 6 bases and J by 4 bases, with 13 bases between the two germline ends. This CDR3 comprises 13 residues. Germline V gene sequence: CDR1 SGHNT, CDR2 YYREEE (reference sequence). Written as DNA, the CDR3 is TGTGCCAGCACCCCTGGGGGGATCTATGGCTACACCTTC. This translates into CASTPGGIYGYTF.

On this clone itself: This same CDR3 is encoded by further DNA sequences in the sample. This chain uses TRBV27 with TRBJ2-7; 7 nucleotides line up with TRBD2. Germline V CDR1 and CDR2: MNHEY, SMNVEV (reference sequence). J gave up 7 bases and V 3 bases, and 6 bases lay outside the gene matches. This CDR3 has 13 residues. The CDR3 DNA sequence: TGTGCCAGCAGTTTCAGCGGGACGGGGGAGCAGTACTTC. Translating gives CASSFSGTGEQYF.

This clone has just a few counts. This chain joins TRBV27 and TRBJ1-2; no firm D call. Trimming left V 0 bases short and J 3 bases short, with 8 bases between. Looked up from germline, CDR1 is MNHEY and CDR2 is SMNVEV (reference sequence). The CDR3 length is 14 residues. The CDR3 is CASSLSAGHYGYTF. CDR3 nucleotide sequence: TGTGCCAGCAGTTTATCCGCAGGCCACTATGGCTACACCTTC.

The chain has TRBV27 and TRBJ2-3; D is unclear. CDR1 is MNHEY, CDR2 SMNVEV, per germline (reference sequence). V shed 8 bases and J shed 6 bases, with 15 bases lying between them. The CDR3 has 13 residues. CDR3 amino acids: CASRGRAPDTQYF. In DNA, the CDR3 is TGTGCCAGCCGAGGACGAGCTCCGGATACGCAGTATTTT.

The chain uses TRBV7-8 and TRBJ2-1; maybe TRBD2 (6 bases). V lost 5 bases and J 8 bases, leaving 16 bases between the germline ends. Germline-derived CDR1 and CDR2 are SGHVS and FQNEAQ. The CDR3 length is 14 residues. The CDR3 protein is CASSARRVMDEQFF. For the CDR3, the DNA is TGTGCCAGCAGCGCTAGGAGGGTAATGGATGAGCAGTTCTTC.